The 8 T cell receptor beta chains listed next were all sequenced from one sample in a study of glioma-infiltrating T cells after dendritic cell vaccination. Sequencing was performed with immunoSEQ multiplex PCR; in TCRdb, only in-frame clones are kept and a portion is missing. The sample consists of more than 85,000 clones, around 90% of them appearing once. This sample's time point: after dendritic cell vaccination, including at tumor progression/relapse. The sample here was blood, taken after dendritic cell vaccination. The source is a human donor with glioblastoma.

In DNA form, the CDR3 reads TGTGCCAGCACTCCCGGACTAGCGGGAGTTATCGAGCAGTACTTC. Residues: CASTPGLAGVIEQYF. The V gene is TRBV7-2, the J gene TRBJ2-7; 13 bases are a match to TRBD2. V gave up 7 bases and J gave up 6 bases; unmatched junction bases: 9. The CDR3 length is 15 residues. CDR1 is SGHTA and CDR2 is FQGNSA in the germline V gene.

This chain uses TRBV5-5 with TRBJ1-1; D not certain. Germline assignment: CDR1 SGHKS and CDR2 YYEKEE (reference sequence). The CDR3 loop spans 14 amino acids. Trimming took 5 bases from V and 0 from J, leaving 11 bases between them. This chain's CDR3 is CASRTDILNTEAFF. The CDR3 nucleotides are TGTGCCAGCAGAACAGACATACTGAACACTGAAGCTTTCTTT. Variable domain in full (rest from reference TRBV5-5 and TRBJ1-1): DAGVTQSPTHLIKTRGQQVTLRCSPISGHKSVSWYQQVLGQGPQFIFQYYEKEERGRGNFPDRFSARQFPNYSSELNVNALLLGDSALYLCASRTDILNTEAFFGQGTRLTVV.

The V call is TRBV11-2, the J call TRBJ2-7; the D gene is possibly TRBD2 (5 bases). Germline CDR1 and CDR2: SGHAT and FQNNGV. The CDR3 is made up of 12 amino acids. The ends were cut back, 8 bases at V and 3 bases at J, with 11 bases in the middle. CDR3: CASGSSLYEQYF. Here the CDR3 DNA reads TGTGCCAGCGGGAGCAGCCTCTACGAGCAGTACTTC.

V and J are TRBV4-1 and TRBJ2-5; tentatively, D is TRBD1 (6 bases). V lost 1 base to trimming and J lost 2 bases, with 23 bases between them. The CDR3 has 19 residues. Germline CDR1 MGHRA, CDR2 YSYEKL. This chain's CDR3 is CASSQGNTGTPIGQETQYF. CDR3 DNA sequence: TGCGCCAGCAGCCAAGGGAACACCGGGACACCGATAGGTCAAGAGACCCAGTACTTC.

Here the CDR3 reads CASSGTGWGTDTQYF. The CDR3 nucleotides read TGTGCCAGCAGCGGAACAGGGTGGGGGACAGATACGCAGTATTTT. The chain recombines TRBV7-9 with TRBJ2-3; D might be TRBD1 (6 bases). This CDR3 is built from 15 residues. Deletions cut 5 bases from V and 3 bases from J, with 15 bases between. Looked up from germline, CDR1 is SEHNR and CDR2 is FQNEAQ (reference sequence).

This clone has just a few counts. The V gene is TRBV10-2, the J gene TRBJ1-1; a possible D gene is TRBD1 (5 bases). V gave up 6 bases and J gave up 10 bases, with 12 bases separating them. Germline CDR1 is WSHSY and CDR2 is SAAADI. This CDR3 region has 11 residues. The CDR3 protein is CASSPGGSAFF. CDR3 DNA: TGCGCCAGCAGCCCCGGGGGTTCAGCTTTCTTT.

This chain joins TRBV5-4 and TRBJ2-7; D may be TRBD1 (6 bases). The CDR3 consists of 14 residues. V dropped 0 bases and J dropped 2 bases, with 9 bases sitting between them. Looked up from germline, CDR1 is SGHNT and CDR2 is YYREEE (reference sequence). The DNA for the CDR3 is TGTGCCAGCAGCTTGGCCAAGGGGGCCTACGAGCAGTACTTC. Its protein is CASSLAKGAYEQYF. The entire variable domain, with the rest obtained from reference TRBV5-4 and TRBJ2-7, is as follows: ETGVTQSPTHLIKTRGQQVTLRCSSQSGHNTVSWYQQALGQGPQFIFQYYREEENGRGNFPPRFSGLQFPNYSSELNVNALELDDSALYLCASSLAKGAYEQYFGPGTRLTVT.

This clone is a singleton in its sample. The sample carries other DNA sequences with the same CDR3. The gene calls are TRBV27 and TRBJ1-2; TRBD1 matches at 7 bases. From germline, CDR1 is MNHEY and CDR2 SMNVEV (reference sequence). V shed 5 bases, J shed 7 bases, and the junction held 4 bases outside the gene matches. The CDR3 totals 12 residues. As DNA, the CDR3 is TGTGCCAGCAGTCCCCAGGGGGGTGGCTACACCTTC. Translated, it gives CASSPQGGGYTF.